This passage covers 9 T cell receptor beta chains from one sample sequenced in a study of CD8 T cells in Susac syndrome. With random hexamers, reverse transcription was performed on about 0.5 to 1 ug of RNA. TCRdb passed the immunoSEQ multiplex PCR reads through MiXCR, listing each CDR3 protein once. The data show around 62,000 distinct CDR3 sequences, around nine tenths seen once. The sequenced material came from CD8+ T cells from PBMCs. The receptors stem from a human donor in good health.

The rearrangement joins TRBV4-1 to TRBJ2-7; D uncertain. The CDR3 consists of 13 residues. Trimming removed 3 bases at V and 2 bases at J, with 8 bases between. The germline gives CDR1 MGHRA, CDR2 YSYEKL. CDR3 region: CASSQTKTYEQYF. The CDR3 DNA reads TGCGCCAGCAGCCAGACGAAGACCTACGAGCAGTACTTC.

This clonotype has only one observation. CDR3 loop: CASSIAPGWNTGELFF. Here the CDR3 DNA reads TGTGCCAGTAGTATAGCCCCAGGGTGGAACACCGGGGAGCTGTTTTTT. This chain joins TRBV19 and TRBJ2-2; D is perhaps TRBD1 (5 bases). In germline, CDR1 is LNHDA, CDR2 SQIVND (reference sequence). V lost 1 base and J lost 1, with 10 bases in between. The CDR3 is 16 amino acids.

The chain employs TRBV4-1 and TRBJ1-4, with a weak D call TRBD1 (5 bases). Trimming removed 0 bases from V and 7 bases from J, with 9 bases in between. In germline, CDR1 is MGHRA, CDR2 YSYEKL. The CDR3 runs to 14 residues. CDR3 DNA: TGCGCCAGCAGCCAAGATGGACATCCTGAAAAACTGTTTTTT. Translation: CASSQDGHPEKLFF.

The V gene is TRBV5-4, the J gene TRBJ2-7; 9 bases line up with TRBD2. Germline V gene data show CDR1 as SGHNT and CDR2 as YYREEE (reference sequence). The CDR3 covers 17 residues. Unmatched junction bases numbered 12, after V lost 5 bases and J lost 0 bases. CDR3 amino acids: CASRRGLAGTSSYEQYF. Here the CDR3 DNA reads TGTGCCAGCAGACGTGGTCTAGCGGGGACCAGCTCCTACGAGCAGTACTTC.

The CDR3 reads CASSLVGGAEQYF. The DNA for the CDR3 is TGTGCCAGCAGCTTAGTCGGGGGGGCCGAGCAGTACTTC. The rearrangement joins TRBV7-9 to TRBJ2-7; 8 bases are a match to TRBD2. CDR3 length: 13 residues. Per germline, CDR1 SEHNR and CDR2 FQNEAQ (reference sequence). With V trimmed by 1 base and J by 6 bases, 2 bases remained unmatched.

The chain combines TRBV27 with TRBJ1-2, with no clear D. V lost 5 bases to trimming and J lost 2 bases, with 12 bases between them. This CDR3 contains 14 residues. The V gene's germline CDR1 is MNHEY and CDR2 SMNVEV (reference sequence). This chain's CDR3 is CASSSGTPNYGYTF. DNA for the CDR3: TGTGCCAGCAGTAGCGGTACCCCGAACTATGGCTACACCTTC.

The rearrangement joins TRBV27 to TRBJ2-7; 7 positions agree with TRBD2. In germline, CDR1 is MNHEY, CDR2 SMNVEV (reference sequence). The CDR3 extends over 13 amino acids. V trimming: 6 bases; J trimming: 1 base; junction bases outside the gene matches: 3. CDR3 in DNA: TGTGCCAGCAGATGGGGAGGGTCCTACGAGCAGTACTTC. It encodes CASRWGGSYEQYF.

The rearrangement uses TRBV25-1 and TRBJ2-5; 7 bases map to TRBD1. Germline V gene data show CDR1 as MGHDK and CDR2 as SYGVNS. Trimming cost V 7 bases and J 3 bases; bases outside gene matches: 14. The CDR3 sequence is 16 residues long. The CDR3, as DNA: TGTGCCAGCACCGGGACAGAGGATAGAGGTAAAGAGACCCAGTACTTC. It yields the protein CASTGTEDRGKETQYF.

This chain uses TRBV10-3 with TRBJ2-5; tentatively, D is TRBD1 or TRBD2 (6 bases each). Deletions cut 8 bases from V and 1 base from J, with 14 bases between. The CDR3 consists of 14 residues. Germline V lookup: CDR1 ENHRY, CDR2 SYGVKD. CDR3 amino acids: CAIGRGDSQETQYF. The CDR3 DNA reads as TGTGCCATCGGTAGGGGGGATAGCCAAGAGACCCAGTACTTC.